This T cell receptor beta chain was sequenced for a study of radiation and T cells in renal cell carcinoma. Clones were sequenced by immunoSEQ multiplex PCR, and TCRdb holds only the in-frame ones, with some missing. This table holds some 8,800 clones, over 60% found once. Sample treatment: treatment-naive control, cytoreductive nephrectomy. Clear cell pathology was present in this patient's renal cell carcinoma. There are 16 residues in the CDR3. Germline V gives CDR1 SGHRS, CDR2 YFSETQ. V shed 0 bases, J shed 3 bases, and the junction held 9 bases outside the gene matches. This sequence originates from a man in his fifties or sixties with renal cell carcinoma. The sequences come from tumor tissue, collected from a patient whose treatment was nephrectomy without radiotherapy. The chain employs TRBV5-1 and TRBJ2-7, with 7 bases fitting TRBD2. CDR3 region: CASSLVGGGPFYEQYF. In DNA form, the CDR3 reads TGCGCCAGCAGCTTGGTGGGGGGAGGGCCCTTCTACGAGCAGTACTTC.